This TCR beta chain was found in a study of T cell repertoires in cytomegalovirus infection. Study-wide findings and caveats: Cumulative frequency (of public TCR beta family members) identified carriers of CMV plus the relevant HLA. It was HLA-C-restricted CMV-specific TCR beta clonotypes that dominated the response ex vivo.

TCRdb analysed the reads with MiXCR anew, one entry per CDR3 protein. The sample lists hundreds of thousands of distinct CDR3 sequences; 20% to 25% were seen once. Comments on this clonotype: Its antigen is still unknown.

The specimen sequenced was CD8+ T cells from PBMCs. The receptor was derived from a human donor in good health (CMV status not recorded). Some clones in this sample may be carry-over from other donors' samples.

CDR3 DNA sequence: TGTGCCATCAGTCGGCGGGGGGAAGAGACCCAGTACTTC. Amino acids: CAISRRGEETQYF. The V call is TRBV10-3, the J call TRBJ2-5; TRBD2 aligns across 8 bases. This CDR3 is 13 amino acids long. Germline lookup yields CDR1 ENHRY and CDR2 SYGVKD. The junction had 2 bases not matched to a gene; V was cut back by 5 bases and J by 3 bases.